The next 11 T cell receptor beta chains were all read from a single sample in a study of T cells in Graves' hyperthyroidism and ophthalmopathy. Using RNA transcripts as the source, TCR beta CDR3 regions were amplified. The HTBI primer set served for first-round RT-PCR of the TCR CDR3. TCRdb fed the multiplex PCR reads into MiXCR, producing one record per CDR3 protein. Here the sample spans 300,000 to 450,000 distinct CDR3 sequences, 11% to 15% being singletons. The sequenced material came from blood. The receptor source for this set is a woman aged 55-70 years with Graves' hyperthyroidism.

This clonotype was counted at least ten times. The gene calls are TRBV27 and TRBJ2-1; 7 bases match TRBD1. The CDR3 length is 14 residues. Germline trimming cut 2 bases from V and 9 bases from J; bases unmatched to any gene: 7. The germline V gene has CDR1 MNHEY and CDR2 SMNVEV (reference sequence). The CDR3: CASSLRKSGGEQFF. CDR3 nucleotide sequence: TGTGCCAGCAGTTTACGAAAATCAGGGGGTGAGCAGTTCTTC.

The CDR3 loop reads CASSLVSETPSTDTQYF. CDR3 sequence (DNA): TGCGCCAGCAGCTTGGTCTCTGAAACCCCTTCCACAGATACGCAGTATTTT. V and J are TRBV5-1 and TRBJ2-3; no definite D call. Germline V gene data show CDR1 as SGHRS and CDR2 as YFSETQ. The ends were cut back, 0 bases at V and 2 bases at J, with 16 bases in the middle. The CDR3 is 17 residues long.

Ten or more counts support this clonotype. The chain's CDR3 is CASSEQGLAGGGEQYF. DNA of the CDR3: TGTGCCAGCAGTGAACAGGGCCTAGCGGGAGGTGGCGAGCAGTACTTC. J is TRBJ2-7 and V is TRBV2; 11 bases are shared with TRBD2. The CDR3 length is 16 residues. Germline V gives CDR1 SNHLY, CDR2 FYNNEI. The V and J ends lost 2 bases and 6 bases, in that order; junction bases with no gene match: 9.

The CDR3 coding sequence is TGTGCCAGCAGTCCCGGGACTGGGATTGAGCAGTTCTTC. Protein product: CASSPGTGIEQFF. This sequence joins TRBV12-3 or TRBV12-4 and TRBJ2-1; D may be TRBD2 (6 bases). Trimming took off 5 bases at V and 9 bases at J, with 14 bases between the two ends. This CDR3 comprises 13 residues.

This clonotype was found many times. This chain links TRBV2 with TRBJ2-7; no reliable D call. Germline loops: CDR1 SNHLY, CDR2 FYNNEI. The CDR3 is made up of 12 amino acids. V was shortened by 7 bases and J by 3 bases, with 10 bases between the two germline ends. DNA of the CDR3: TGTGCCAGCAAGGGCACCTACTACGAGCAGTACTTC. This encodes CASKGTYYEQYF.

This clonotype was picked up a small number of times. The chain recombines TRBV5-1 with TRBJ2-5; 11 bases are a match to TRBD2. Per germline, CDR1 SGHRS and CDR2 YFSETQ. With 4 bases clipped from V and 3 bases from J, the junction kept 2 bases outside the gene matches. The CDR3 contains 14 residues. The CDR3 loop reads CASSATSGKETQYF. In DNA form, the CDR3 reads TGCGCCAGCAGCGCGACTAGCGGGAAAGAGACCCAGTACTTC.

V usage is TRBV6-6 and J usage is TRBJ1-5; 7 nucleotides agree with TRBD1. This CDR3 is built from 14 residues. From germline, CDR1 is MNHNY and CDR2 SVGAGI (reference sequence). V was pared by 0 bases and J by 7 bases, with 3 bases of the junction left unmatched. Written as DNA, the CDR3 is TGTGCCAGCAGTTACTCAGACAGGGACCAGCCCCAGCATTTT. It yields the protein CASSYSDRDQPQHF.

This clonotype was detected ten times or more. The chain carries TRBV7-9 and TRBJ2-1; possible D gene TRBD2, 6 bases. This CDR3 has 10 amino acids. Germline CDR1 SEHNR, CDR2 FQNEAQ (reference sequence). Deletions cut 11 bases from V and 8 bases from J, with 10 bases between. CDR3 sequence: CAGGMHEQFF. CDR3 nucleotide sequence: TGTGCCGGGGGGATGCATGAGCAGTTCTTC.

This clonotype has a handful of counts. The V call is TRBV10-3, the J call TRBJ2-3; TRBD2 agrees at 13 bases. The germline CDR1 and CDR2 sequences are ENHRY and SYGVKD. The V segment lost 5 bases and the J segment 4 bases; nucleotides outside the gene matches: 3. The CDR3 loop spans 15 amino acids. The DNA of the CDR3 is TGTGCCATCAGTTCCACTAGCGGGAGGGCAGATACGCAGTATTTT. Its protein is CAISSTSGRADTQYF.

This clonotype appeared a few times. The chain recombines TRBV6-1 with TRBJ2-7; D call uncertain. The CDR3 extends over 13 amino acids. Germline CDR1 MNHNS, CDR2 SASEGT. V shed 2 bases and J shed 4 bases, with 9 bases lying between them. The CDR3 protein is CASSERLRYEQYF. CDR3 DNA: TGTGCCAGCAGTGAAAGGCTCCGGTACGAGCAGTACTTC.

This clonotype was observed at least ten times. This chain connects TRBV10-3 to TRBJ2-7; maybe TRBD2 (5 bases). The CDR3 is made up of 16 amino acids. CDR1 and CDR2 from the germline V gene are ENHRY and SYGVKD. The V and J ends lost 5 bases and 1 base respectively, with 18 bases between them. The CDR3 DNA reads TGTGCCATCAGTAACCCCTCCGGGGAGATTTCCTACGAGCAGTACTTC. Translation: CAISNPSGEISYEQYF.